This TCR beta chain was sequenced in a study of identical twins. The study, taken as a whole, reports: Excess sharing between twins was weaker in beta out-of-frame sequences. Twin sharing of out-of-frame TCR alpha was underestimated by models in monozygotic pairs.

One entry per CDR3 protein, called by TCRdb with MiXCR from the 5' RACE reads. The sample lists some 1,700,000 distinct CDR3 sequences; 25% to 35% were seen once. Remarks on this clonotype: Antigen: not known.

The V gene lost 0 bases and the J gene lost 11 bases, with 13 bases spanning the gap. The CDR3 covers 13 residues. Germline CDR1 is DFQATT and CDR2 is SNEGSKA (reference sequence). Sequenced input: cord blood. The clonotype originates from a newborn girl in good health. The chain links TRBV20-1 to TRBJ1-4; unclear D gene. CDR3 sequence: CSAREDGRRKLFF. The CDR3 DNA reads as TGCAGTGCTAGAGAGGACGGACGGAGGAAACTGTTTTTT.